The 22 T cell receptor beta chains below all came from one sample that was sequenced in a study of control samples from healthy donors and cancer patients. Assay: immunoSEQ multiplex PCR; the TCRdb copy retains only in-frame clones and omits some. The table records tens of thousands of clones, 91% of them present only once. Sequenced sample: blood. The receptors were gathered from a man younger than 40 in good health.

This clone was found once. V gene TRBV7-9 combines with J gene TRBJ2-7; TRBD1 aligns across 9 bases. V was pared by 3 bases and J by 5 bases, with 5 bases of the junction left unmatched. The length of the CDR3 is 14 residues. Germline CDR1 SEHNR, CDR2 FQNEAQ (reference sequence). The CDR3 bases are TGTGCCAGCAGCTTGAGGGACAGGGACCACGAGCAGTACTTC. It is translated as CASSLRDRDHEQYF.

The chain links TRBV28 to TRBJ1-1; D unresolved. Trimming removed 5 bases at V and 4 bases at J, with 11 bases between. Germline-derived CDR1 and CDR2 are MDHEN and SYDVKM. The CDR3 runs 13 residues. As DNA, the CDR3 is TGTGCCAGCAGTACTCAGGTCCTCACTGAAGCTTTCTTT. Translation gives CASSTQVLTEAFF.

The chain carries TRBV12-3 or TRBV12-4 and TRBJ2-7; perhaps TRBD1 as D (6 bases). Trimming removed 6 bases at V and 3 bases at J, with 12 bases between. The CDR3 sequence is 13 residues long. The chain's CDR3 is CASRRGQLYEQYF. The CDR3 coding sequence is TGTGCCAGCAGGCGTGGACAGCTCTACGAGCAGTACTTC.

This chain joins TRBV28 and TRBJ2-5; 9 nucleotides agree with TRBD1. This CDR3 has 14 amino acids. CDR1 and CDR2 from the germline V gene are MDHEN and SYDVKM. The V segment lost 4 bases and the J segment 5 bases; nucleotides outside the gene matches: 5. The CDR3, as DNA: TGTGCCAGCAGTTCGGGGGACAGGGCGGAGACCCAGTACTTC. Its protein product is CASSSGDRAETQYF.

This chain uses TRBV27 with TRBJ2-1; the match to TRBD2 covers 9 bases. J gave up 0 bases and V 6 bases, and 6 bases lay outside the gene matches. The CDR3 covers 16 residues. Germline loops: CDR1 MNHEY, CDR2 SMNVEV (reference sequence). The CDR3 DNA reads TGTGCCAGCAGCCCCAGGCGGGGGGGCTCCTACAATGAGCAGTTCTTC. Amino acid sequence: CASSPRRGGSYNEQFF.

The chain has TRBV27 and TRBJ1-5; 8 bases match TRBD1. Germline CDR1 and CDR2: MNHEY and SMNVEV (reference sequence). The CDR3 extends over 15 amino acids. The V gene end was trimmed by 3 bases and the J gene end by 7 bases; junction bases not matched to a gene: 8. CDR3 sequence reads: CASSFSTGVQQPQHF. CDR3 nucleotides: TGTGCCAGCAGTTTCTCGACAGGGGTACAACAGCCCCAGCATTTT.

Points on this clone: Other DNA sequences in this specimen translate into the identical CDR3. DNA of the CDR3: TGTGCCAGCGGGGGGACTTCGACGGGGGCCAACGTCCTGACTTTC. This encodes CASGGTSTGANVLTF. The genes are TRBV27 and TRBJ2-6; D is possibly TRBD2 (6 bases). Between the trimmed V and J ends, which lost 8 bases and 4 bases, there was a span of 15 bases. The germline CDR1 and CDR2 sequences are MNHEY and SMNVEV (reference sequence). This CDR3 has 15 amino acids.

The chain links TRBV29-1 to TRBJ1-5; D unresolved. V shed 4 bases and J shed 0 bases, with 4 bases lying between them. Germline-derived CDR1 and CDR2 are SQVTM and ANQGSEA. There are 12 residues in the CDR3. Written as DNA, the CDR3 is TGCAGCGTTGGTGATAGCAATCAGCCCCAGCATTTT. Residues: CSVGDSNQPQHF.

The rearrangement joins TRBV29-1 to TRBJ1-1; D is uncertain. Trimming removed 2 bases at V and 0 bases at J, with 1 base between. The CDR3 totals 11 residues. The germline CDR1 and CDR2 sequences are SQVTM and ANQGSEA. CDR3 DNA: TGCAGCGTTGAAATGAACACTGAAGCTTTCTTT. Its protein product is CSVEMNTEAFF. The complete variable domain, with remaining parts taken from reference TRBV29-1 and TRBJ1-1, reads SAVISQKPSRDICQRGTSLTIQCQVDSQVTMMFWYRQQPGQSLTLIATANQGSEATYESGFVIDKFPISRPNLTFSTLTVSNMSPEDSSIYLCSVEMNTEAFFGQGTRLTVV.

The CDR3 sequence: CASSFLDRVNSYEQYF. The DNA of the CDR3 is TGTGCCAGCAGCTTTCTCGACAGGGTTAACTCCTACGAGCAGTACTTC. The chain uses TRBV11-2 and TRBJ2-7; 7 nucleotides line up with TRBD1. Germline V gene lookup returns CDR1 SGHAT and CDR2 FQNNGV. The CDR3 extends over 16 amino acids. V trimming: 3 bases; J trimming: 0 bases; junction bases outside the gene matches: 8.

The chain links TRBV6-2 or TRBV6-3 to TRBJ2-2; a weak D match, TRBD2 (6 bases). Germline V gives CDR1 MNHEY, CDR2 SVGEGT. The CDR3 is 13 amino acids. With 5 bases removed from V and 4 bases from J, the gap between germline ends came to 8 bases. CDR3 residues: CASSAGGTGELFF. The CDR3 bases are TGTGCCAGCAGTGCCGGGGGCACCGGGGAGCTGTTTTTT.

The V call is TRBV6-2 or TRBV6-3, the J call TRBJ1-1, with no clear D. This CDR3 comprises 13 residues. V lost 2 bases and J lost 0, with 4 bases in between. Germline V CDR1 and CDR2: MNHEY, SVGEGT. The CDR3 region has the DNA TGTGCCAGCAGTTACAGACTGAACACTGAAGCTTTCTTT. Its protein product is CASSYRLNTEAFF.

The table lists this clone with a few counts. The gene calls are TRBV5-8 and TRBJ2-4; D may be TRBD1 or TRBD2 (5 bases each). The CDR3 covers 14 residues. The germline gives CDR1 SGHTS, CDR2 YDEGEE. Trimming shortened V by 1 base and J by 6 bases, and 11 bases separated the two germline ends. This chain's CDR3 is CASSLSGGGNIQYF. In DNA form, the CDR3 reads TGTGCCAGCAGCTTGTCTGGGGGTGGAAACATTCAGTACTTC.

The chain uses TRBV24-1 and TRBJ2-3; D uncertain. The CDR3 consists of 15 residues. V was trimmed by 5 bases and J by 3 bases, leaving 14 bases between them. CDR1 and CDR2 from the germline V gene are KGHDR and SFDVKD. CDR3 DNA: TGTGCCACCAGTGGTAAGGGCAGGCTGACAGATACGCAGTATTTT. This translates into CATSGKGRLTDTQYF.

The rearrangement uses TRBV7-9 and TRBJ2-5; TRBD2 matches 9 bases. V dropped 1 base and J dropped 1; count of bases not matched to a gene: 1. CDR1 SEHNR and CDR2 FQNEAQ come from the germline V gene (reference sequence). The CDR3 spans 15 residues. As DNA, the CDR3 is TGTGCCAGCAGCTTAGGCGGGAGGGGCCAAGAGACCCAGTACTTC. It translates to CASSLGGRGQETQYF. The whole variable domain, remainder taken from reference TRBV7-9 and TRBJ2-5, is DTGVSQNPRHKITKRGQNVTFRCDPISEHNRLYWYRQTLGQGPEFLTYFQNEAQLEKSRLLSDRFSAERPKGSFSTLEIQRTEQGDSAMYLCASSLGGRGQETQYFGPGTRLLVL.

The chain uses TRBV11-3 and TRBJ2-3, with D maybe TRBD1 (6 bases). CDR3 length: 15 amino acids. V lost 5 bases and J 3 bases, leaving 15 bases between the germline ends. CDR1 is SGHNT and CDR2 is YENEEA in the germline V gene. The DNA of the CDR3 is TGTGCCAGCAGCCCCGGCAGGGGTGTGACAGATACGCAGTATTTT. Translating it yields CASSPGRGVTDTQYF.

The chain employs TRBV9 and TRBJ1-6; 7 positions match TRBD1. V lost 7 bases, J lost 6 bases, and 1 base stayed unmatched. The CDR3 has 12 residues. Germline V gene data show CDR1 as SGDLS and CDR2 as YYNGEE. The CDR3 loop reads CASGQANSPLHF. Here the CDR3 DNA reads TGTGCCAGCGGACAGGCTAATTCACCCCTCCACTTT.

V is TRBV24-1 and J is TRBJ2-1; D gene ambiguous. Germline V CDR1 and CDR2: KGHDR, SFDVKD. The V gene lost 8 bases and the J gene lost 9 bases, with 16 bases spanning the gap. There are 13 residues in the CDR3. The CDR3: CATNDEMRSEQFF. DNA of the CDR3: TGTGCCACCAACGACGAAATGAGGAGTGAGCAGTTCTTC.

The chain joins TRBV27 to TRBJ1-5; 12 bases are shared with TRBD1. Germline V gives CDR1 MNHEY, CDR2 SMNVEV (reference sequence). CDR3 length: 16 residues. Losses at the gene ends were 8 bases for V and 6 bases for J; bases not matched to a gene: 11. CDR3 in DNA: TGTGCCAGCGGATCTGCCGGGACAGGGGGCTCTCAGCCCCAGCATTTT. This translates into CASGSAGTGGSQPQHF.

The genes are TRBV7-6 and TRBJ2-1; 7 nucleotides agree with TRBD2. V was clipped by 3 bases and J by 8 bases; unmatched bases: 22. Germline V lookup: CDR1 SGHVS, CDR2 FNYEAQ. This CDR3 comprises 19 residues. This CDR3 is CASSFAVSRREGPKDEQFF. CDR3 DNA sequence: TGTGCCAGCAGCTTCGCCGTCAGTAGGAGGGAGGGCCCTAAAGATGAGCAGTTCTTC.

This chain joins TRBV18 and TRBJ1-3; no definite D call. Trimming left V 1 base short and J 1 base short, with 8 bases between. Per germline, CDR1 KGHSH and CDR2 LQKENI. CDR3 size: 15 residues. The CDR3 DNA reads as TGTGCCAGCTCACCACAACCGGGTTCTGGAAACACCATATATTTT. It is translated as CASSPQPGSGNTIYF. The whole variable domain, filled in from reference TRBV18 and TRBJ1-3, reads NAGVMQNPRHLVRRRGQEARLRCSPMKGHSHVYWYRQLPEEGLKFMVYLQKENIIDESGMPKERFSAEFPKEGPSILRIQQVVRGDSAAYFCASSPQPGSGNTIYFGEGSWLTVV.

This chain uses TRBV16 with TRBJ1-6; unclear D gene. CDR1 and CDR2 from the germline V gene are KGHSY and FQNENV. Between the trimmed V and J ends, which lost 0 bases and 8 bases, there was a span of 8 bases. This CDR3 comprises 14 residues. The CDR3 DNA follows: TGTGCCAGCAGCCAATCGAACGGCTATTCACCCCTCCACTTT. This codes for CASSQSNGYSPLHF.